This TCR beta chain stems from a study of cytomegalovirus exposure and HLA in healthy donors (dated by TCRdb to about 2017). The study in broad terms: An earlier analysis of some 600 of the donors reported 250 to 350 Gb of sequence data and 117 million unique TCR beta sequences obtained from some 170 million T cells. An early release covering more than 500 HLA-typed donors comprised about 300 gigabases of sequencing data and some 79 million unique TCR sequences. The genetic ancestry cluster associated with self-reported Caucasian donors included over 65% of the roughly 410 genotyped donors. The study aimed to test whether signatures of past pathogen exposure could be identified by cataloging public T cell receptors. The T cell repertoires of 666 subjects were profiled by immunosequencing and related to cytomegalovirus serostatus. A separate validation cohort of 90 to 150 different subjects was used in addition to the roughly 700-subject first cohort. To predict cytomegalovirus infection status, the study combined high-throughput TCR immunosequencing, statistical association of individual TCRs with disease status, and machine learning. In a later analysis, previously published TCR beta repertoires from 600 to 850 donors were re-analyzed and high-resolution HLA genotyping was added so that TCR occurrence patterns could be studied. The later analysis used no new phenotypic data to find candidate immune exposures, relying instead on TCR beta sequences and their occurrence across donors. An earlier analysis of about 620 of the donors applied high-throughput TCR beta sequencing to assess whether each TCR beta V gene segment acted as functional or pseudogenic. Alongside the repertoire data, information on donor age, sex, ethnicity and CMV serostatus was compiled. A later genetic analysis used genome-wide SNP genotypes for about 65% of the roughly 700 donors, treating that subset as a discovery cohort. All discovery cohort repertoires had been generated using a single sequencing platform. HLA typing covered class I and class II loci at four-digit resolution. Typing coverage differed by locus: A, B, C, DRB1 and DQB1 were typed in roughly 629-630 donors, DQA1 in 500 to 550, DPA1 in 606, and DPB1 in just under 480. Roughly five DR-DQ haplotypes were treated as single units for association and clustering because of strong linkage in the cohort. On average, about 200,000 unique TCR beta nucleotide sequences were sequenced per donor among a few hundred genotyped donors of the cohort, with 15% to 20% of those sequences being non-productive. The paper's findings and limits, for the study overall: The earlier analysis of about 600 of the donors excluded roughly 16 rarely observed V segments, including chromosome 9 orphons, because counts were too low. A cluster of highly shared sequence variants was judged likely to represent a technical artifact of the sequencing pipeline. Across donors, most TCR sequences were observed very rarely, whereas some public TCRs were present in many individuals. The cohort was sequenced for TCR beta chains only, and without alpha or paired-chain data the features that could be detected were limited. Compared with equally common non-associated chains, HLA-associated TCR beta chains in a later analysis were more clonally expanded and had lower generation probabilities. A further reported finding was that TCR beta sequences accurately predicted the HLA-A and HLA-B alleles for most subjects in the first cohort. Presence/absence analyses assumed roughly uniform sequencing depth across donors, an assumption that may not hold. According to the authors, the approach could potentially be generalized to other disease states and immunological phenotypes. In a later analysis, most CMV-associated TCR beta chains were found to appear HLA-restricted, with HLA associations seemingly driven largely by CMV exposure. In vitro tests confirmed that a few of the cytomegalovirus-associated TCR beta chains recognize cytomegalovirus antigens. For the cohort, immune exposure information was limited to CMV serostatus. The classifier was reported to diagnose cytomegalovirus status with high specificity and sensitivity in both the original and validation cohorts. According to a later genetic analysis, donors in an Asian-associated ancestry cluster had fewer N-insertions in productive TCRs than the roughly 700-donor mean. A later analysis associated about 17,000 TCR beta sequences with specific HLA alleles at a false discovery rate of 0.05. Correlated functional status among segregating V segments might reflect linkage disequilibrium, but an unknown experimental factor could not be ruled out. In an earlier analysis of fewer than 700 of the donors, most TCR beta V segments appeared in productive rearrangements about 87% or about 30% of the time, broadly matching IMGT annotations. An association between a missense DCLRE1C variant and V-gene and J-gene trimming of TCR beta chains was found in a later genetic analysis and replicated in an independent cohort. Some IMGT-functional V segments, including TRBV6-2 and TRBV6-3, could not be distinguished by the 87-base-pair reads and were therefore excluded. Because HLA typing was unavailable for some donors at each locus, only the typed subset was used in association tests. In the study, 150 to 200 TCR beta chains were listed as associated with cytomegalovirus. A later analysis found that TCR association rates varied across HLA loci, with DRB1 alleles showing the most associated TCRs and HLA-C alleles the fewest. According to a later analysis, parvovirus B19, influenza, CMV and Epstein-Barr virus appeared linked to several top co-occurrence clusters. When HLA alleles, especially DR and DQ, strongly co-occurred, TCR associations were difficult to assign to individual alleles.

CDR1 and CDR2 are drawn from the germline V gene (reference sequence): GTSNPN, SVGIG. The CDR3, cysteine through phenylalanine, is 12 amino acids long. Only the CDR3 DNA is retained, 36 bases long and in frame from the first base. V is reduced by 2 bases and J by 8 bases, leaving a spacing of 10 bases between them. Concerning this clone: Its antigen is still unknown.

Library preparation employed the immunoSEQ multiplex PCR assay. For the multiplex PCR, a mixture combining 60 forward primers for TCR Vbeta segments and 13 reverse primers for TCR Jbeta segments was used. Amplification of the CDR3 region of rearranged TCR beta genes was performed with a multiplex PCR assay on genomic DNA. The Illumina HiSeq System was used to sequence the amplified TCR beta libraries as 87-base-pair reads. The paper's data handling went like this. A later analysis tallied about 77 million unique TCR beta chains across the 666 repertoires, and approximately 11 million of those chains were shared by two or more donors. To remove PCR and sequencing errors, raw reads were error-corrected and collapsed into unique sequences using a nearest-neighbor algorithm that merged closely related sequences. V, D and J gene segments were assigned by aligning CDR3 sequences to IMGT reference sequences. For a sequence to be retained, a match of at least six nucleotides was required to both a V gene segment and a J gene segment. Rearrangements were classified as productive when the CDR3 lacked stop codons and remained in frame with V and J, and all other rearrangements were classified as non-productive. Following IMGT convention, CDR3 was defined as the stretch from the second conserved V-encoded cysteine up to the conserved J-encoded phenylalanine. In an earlier analysis of some 550 of the donors, sequences lacking an unambiguous match to a single V gene segment were excluded. An earlier analysis of 587 of the donors classified V segments as functional when productive rearrangements were above 56.7% and as segregating when the standard deviation between donors was above 5%. A statistical classification framework was built for diagnosing cytomegalovirus status from the catalog of TCR beta chain sequences. V and J gene assignment, in a later analysis, came from comparing TCR nucleotide sequences with IMGT/GENE-DB human TR gene sequences. The TCRdist pipeline was used in a later analysis to assign CDR3 sequences and most-parsimonious VDJ recombination scenarios. A later analysis defined each TCR beta chain by its CDR3 amino acid sequence plus V-gene family, and excluded reads lacking a unique V-gene family. As a way to deal with suspected cross-contamination and a sequencing artifact, a later analysis dropped nearly 600 nucleotide sequences that were highly shared and had low generation probability. In a later analysis, a clonal expansion index for each public chain was calculated from normalized within-repertoire ranks of inferred template counts. In a later analysis, generation probabilities were computed using a VDJ recombination model fitted to out-of-frame rearrangements, and the results were checked against IGoR. Hypergeometric tests were used in a later analysis to score TCR-TCR, TCR-HLA and TCR-CMV co-occurrence, with a repertoire-size bias correction applied to the TCR pairs. To estimate false discovery rates, a later analysis permuted the HLA or CMV assignments 20 times. A later analysis grouped co-occurring TCRs with DBSCAN, adding TCRdist sequence similarity when clustering within HLA-allele-positive subsets. Repertoires with fewer than 30,000 or more than 120,000 public chains, plus five repertoires with anomalous nucleotide sharing, were excluded from co-occurrence clustering. TCRdb took over this immuneACCESS table, retaining in-frame rearrangements with V and J assigned. Such tables are incomplete; in checked studies, under half of the missing clones stem from an unresolved V gene, and the remainder is unexplained. The DNA was the basis for D and trimming; V, J and clone size are from that table. The sample's own table lists around 37,000 clones. The top ten clonotypes cover 5.5% to 7% of the sample.

In total, about 650 healthy bone marrow donors made up the cohort. At the time of sampling, all cohort members were nominally healthy, though unrecorded immune exposures were likely present. Of the roughly 620 cohort members, 250 to 300 had positive CMV serostatus and roughly 330 had negative CMV serostatus, and CMV serostatus was not recorded for the donor. A peripheral blood sample was provided by each donor, and peripheral blood mononuclear cells were used for TCR beta sequencing. Genomic DNA was extracted from the blood cell samples with the Qiagen DNeasy Blood Extraction Kit. Sequencing used PBMCs. The rearranged chain carries TRBV30 and TRBJ2-1, with TRBD2 as a weak D call on 5 bases. The TCR sequence derives from a human donor in good health. At the DNA level, the sequence is TGTGCCTGGAGTCCTACCGGGGATGAGCAGTTCTTC. Its protein reads: CAWSPTGDEQFF.